The 11 T cell receptor beta chains given below trace back to one sample, sequenced in a study of shared T cell receptors in the human thymus. Using immunoSEQ multiplex PCR, the repertoire was profiled, and TCRdb retains in-frame clones only, with some absent. The sample carries 650,000 to 950,000 clones, 80% to 90% recorded once. The data also belong to a second study, concerning human thymus T cells.

Sequencing input: thymocytes. The receptors were gathered from a girl under three years old with a congenital heart defect.

In its sample, this clone was seen a few times. The chain is built from TRBV19 and TRBJ2-4; 11 positions match TRBD2. The CDR3 contains 21 residues. The germline V gene encodes CDR1 LNHDA and CDR2 SQIVND (reference sequence). The V segment lost 1 base and the J segment 6 bases; nucleotides outside the gene matches: 20. CDR3 DNA sequence: TGTGCCAGTAGTATAGGTGCCCCCCGTTCCCTAGCGGGGGGTTCAGGAAACATTCAGTACTTC. Translation: CASSIGAPRSLAGGSGNIQYF.

V and J are TRBV19 and TRBJ2-7, with 7 bases fitting TRBD1. Germline V gene data show CDR1 as LNHDA and CDR2 as SQIVND (reference sequence). With 5 bases clipped from V and 3 bases from J, the junction kept 10 bases outside the gene matches. The CDR3 is made up of 15 amino acids. The DNA for the CDR3 is TGTGCCAGTAGTGCGACAGGGTTGGGAAGCTACGAGCAGTACTTC. It encodes CASSATGLGSYEQYF.

The chain couples TRBV6-6 to TRBJ1-2; D may be TRBD1 (6 bases). The CDR3 length is 16 residues. V dropped 6 bases and J dropped 2 bases, with 19 bases sitting between them. CDR1 and CDR2 from the germline V gene are MNHNY and SVGAGI (reference sequence). The CDR3: CASSPGERTTNYGYTF. The CDR3 DNA reads TGTGCCAGCAGCCCAGGGGAAAGAACAACCAACTATGGCTACACCTTC.

The genes are TRBV6-5 and TRBJ2-3, with 8 bases aligning to TRBD2. CDR1 is MNHEY and CDR2 is SVGAGI in the germline V gene. This CDR3 spans 16 amino acids. Trimming cost V 3 bases and J 2 bases; bases outside gene matches: 7. The CDR3 loop reads CASSYKAGGATDTQYF. CDR3 nucleotides: TGTGCCAGCAGTTATAAGGCGGGGGGCGCCACAGATACGCAGTATTTT.

The chain has TRBV19 and TRBJ1-5; 10 bases align to TRBD1. The germline V gene has CDR1 LNHDA and CDR2 SQIVND (reference sequence). The CDR3 runs to 23 residues. V gave up 2 bases and J gave up 2 bases; unmatched junction bases: 24. CDR3 protein: CASSIPRGSGTGVNPGGNQPQHF. The CDR3 coding sequence is TGTGCCAGTAGTATACCACGGGGATCAGGGACAGGGGTAAACCCAGGGGGCAATCAGCCCCAGCATTTT.

J is TRBJ1-5 and V is TRBV28; the D is unclear. The germline CDR1 and CDR2 sequences are MDHEN and SYDVKM. The CDR3 contains 15 residues. Trimming took 3 bases from V and 10 from J, leaving 19 bases between them. CDR3 amino acids: CASSFDIIISGPQHF. CDR3 coding DNA: TGTGCCAGCAGTTTCGACATAATAATCAGTGGACCCCAGCATTTT.

This chain connects TRBV6-1 to TRBJ2-3; 8 bases agree with TRBD2. The V and J ends lost 11 bases and 6 bases, in that order; junction bases with no gene match: 13. Germline CDR1 MNHNS, CDR2 SASEGT. The CDR3 spans 14 residues. The CDR3 coding sequence is TGTGCCGGTTCCGCCGGGACTAGATTCGATACGCAGTATTTT. As protein: CAGSAGTRFDTQYF.

V and J are TRBV25-1 and TRBJ2-7, with 11 nucleotides matching TRBD2. J lost 4 bases, V lost 3 bases, and 8 bases had no gene match. The CDR3 is made up of 16 amino acids. From germline, CDR1 is MGHDK and CDR2 SYGVNS. The CDR3 region has the DNA TGTGCCAGCAGTGAGGCACTAGCGGGGGACCGGTACGAGCAGTACTTC. It encodes CASSEALAGDRYEQYF.

The chain joins TRBV18 to TRBJ1-3; D may be TRBD1 (5 bases). The CDR3 contains 16 residues. CDR1 and CDR2 from the germline V gene are KGHSH and LQKENI. The germline V and J ends were trimmed by 3 bases and 9 bases, with 21 bases remaining between them. The DNA of the CDR3 is TGTGCCAGCTCACCCATCCGTCACGGGGGGAACGGCACCATATATTTT. Translating it yields CASSPIRHGGNGTIYF.

The chain carries TRBV7-4 and TRBJ1-2; D is uncertain. V lost 1 base, J lost 8 bases, and 17 bases lay in between. This CDR3 comprises 15 residues. Per the germline V gene, CDR1 is SGHVT and CDR2 is SQSDAQ. Here the CDR3 DNA reads TGTGCCAGCAGCTTAGTTCTATCGCCTACTATGGGCTACACCTTC. It specifies CASSLVLSPTMGYTF.

The rearrangement joins TRBV6-1 to TRBJ2-2, with 7 bases aligning to TRBD2. Germline V gives CDR1 MNHNS, CDR2 SASEGT. Trimming cost V 11 bases and J 5 bases; bases outside gene matches: 2. The CDR3 consists of 11 residues. CDR3 protein: CAGGGTGELFF. The CDR3 DNA reads as TGTGCCGGGGGGGGAACCGGGGAGCTGTTTTTT.